This T cell receptor (beta chain) stems from a study of cytomegalovirus exposure and HLA in healthy donors (dated by TCRdb to 2016 to 2017). Turning to the overall study: According to an earlier analysis of 587 of the donors, some 170 million T cells yielded 95 million to 140 million unique TCR beta sequences and about 280 Gb of sequence data. A separate validation cohort of over a hundred different subjects was used in addition to the roughly 640-subject first cohort. Among a few hundred genotyped donors of the cohort, an average of approximately 250,000 unique TCR beta nucleotide sequences were sequenced per donor, around 20% of them non-productive. A later genetic analysis used genome-wide SNP genotypes for about 55% of the 666 donors, treating that subset as a discovery cohort. Every repertoire in the discovery cohort had been generated on one and the same sequencing platform. About 280 gigabases of sequencing data and around 85 million unique TCR sequences made up an early release that covered 640 HLA-typed donors. Both class I and class II loci were covered by HLA typing, at four-digit resolution. Rather than drawing on any new phenotypic data, the later analysis identified candidate immune exposures from TCR beta sequences and the way those sequences occurred across donors. Roughly 5 DR-DQ haplotypes were treated as single units for association and clustering because of strong linkage in the cohort. The aim of the study was to test whether cataloging public T cell receptors could identify signatures of past pathogen exposure. Among the roughly 400 genotyped donors, about 85% belonged to the genetic ancestry cluster associated with self-reported Caucasian donors. An earlier analysis of roughly 580 of the donors used high-throughput TCR beta sequencing to judge whether each TCR beta V gene segment behaved as functional or pseudogenic. To predict cytomegalovirus infection status, the study brought together high-throughput TCR immunosequencing, statistical association of individual TCRs with disease status, and machine learning. A later analysis re-analyzed previously published TCR beta repertoires from 600 to 850 donors and added high-resolution HLA genotyping to study TCR occurrence patterns. Donor age, sex, ethnicity and CMV serostatus were compiled together with the repertoire data. Typing coverage differed by locus: A, B, C, DRB1 and DQB1 were typed in roughly 620-640 donors, DQA1 in 500 to 550, DPA1 in around 600, and DPB1 in approximately 450. The study profiled the T cell repertoires of hundreds of subjects by immunosequencing and related them to cytomegalovirus serostatus.

The cohort consisted of 666 healthy bone marrow donors. Cohort members were all nominally healthy when sampled, although unrecorded immune exposures were likely present. The donor was CMV seropositive and was included in the group of about 290 seropositive cohort members. Every donor gave a peripheral blood sample, and the peripheral blood mononuclear cells from that sample were used for TCR beta sequencing. Genomic DNA was extracted from the blood cell samples with the Qiagen DNeasy Blood Extraction Kit. The method behind the library was the immunoSEQ multiplex PCR assay. For the multiplex PCR, a mixture combining 60 forward primers for TCR Vbeta segments and 13 reverse primers for TCR Jbeta segments was used. The CDR3 region of rearranged TCR beta genes was amplified from genomic DNA by a multiplex PCR assay. On the Illumina HiSeq System, the amplified TCR beta libraries were sequenced as 87-base-pair reads. For the original study's pipeline: Across the 666 repertoires, a later analysis counted tens of millions of unique TCR beta chains, approximately 12 million of which were shared by at least two donors. Raw reads were error-corrected and collapsed into unique sequences by a nearest-neighbor algorithm in which closely related sequences were merged to remove PCR and sequencing errors. V, D and J gene segments were assigned by aligning CDR3 sequences to IMGT reference sequences. For a sequence to be retained, a match of at least six nucleotides was required to both a V gene segment and a J gene segment. A rearrangement was called productive if the CDR3 had no stop codons and remained in frame with V and J, and every other rearrangement was called non-productive. Following IMGT convention, CDR3 was defined as the stretch from the second conserved V-encoded cysteine to the conserved J-encoded phenylalanine. The earlier analysis of fewer than 700 of the donors excluded sequences that lacked an unambiguous match to a single V gene segment. In an earlier analysis of about 590 of the donors, a V segment was called functional when productive rearrangements were above 56.7%, and segregating when the standard deviation between donors exceeded 5%. To diagnose cytomegalovirus status from the catalog of TCR beta chain sequences, a statistical classification framework was built. V and J gene assignment, in a later analysis, came from comparing TCR nucleotide sequences with IMGT/GENE-DB human TR gene sequences. In a later analysis, CDR3 sequences and most-parsimonious VDJ recombination scenarios were assigned using the TCRdist pipeline. In a later analysis, each TCR beta chain was defined by its CDR3 amino acid sequence together with its V-gene family, and reads without a unique V-gene family were excluded. To address suspected cross-contamination and a sequencing artifact, a later analysis removed around 600 highly shared, low-generation-probability nucleotide sequences. A later analysis calculated a clonal expansion index for each public chain from normalized within-repertoire ranks of inferred template counts. Generation probabilities in a later analysis came from a VDJ recombination model fitted to out-of-frame rearrangements, and those results were checked against IGoR. In a later analysis, hypergeometric tests were used to score TCR-TCR, TCR-HLA and TCR-CMV co-occurrence, with a repertoire-size bias correction applied to TCR pairs. To estimate false discovery rates, a later analysis permuted the HLA or CMV assignments 20 times. In a later analysis, co-occurring TCRs were grouped using DBSCAN, with TCRdist sequence similarity added in when clustering inside HLA-allele-positive subsets. Repertoires with fewer than 30,000 or more than 120,000 public chains, plus five repertoires with anomalous nucleotide sharing, were excluded from co-occurrence clustering. The table was pulled from immuneACCESS by TCRdb, which kept in-frame rearrangements only. Such tables lose some clones; where checked, under half of the loss comes from unresolved V genes, and the rest has no known cause. V and J calls and clone size follow that table, whereas D and trimming were derived from the DNA. Recorded for this sample are around 150,000 clones; 76% of them occurred a single time. The ten top clones hold under 2% of the sample.

Results and caveats for the whole study, not just this receptor: Assigning TCR associations to individual alleles was difficult when HLA alleles, especially DR and DQ, strongly co-occurred. About 17 rarely observed V segments, including chromosome 9 orphons, were excluded from the earlier analysis of about 500 of the donors because counts were too low. A cluster of highly shared sequence variants was judged likely to represent a technical artifact of the sequencing pipeline. Correlated functional status among segregating V segments might be attributable to linkage disequilibrium, but an unknown experimental factor could not be ruled out. In a later analysis, the rate of TCR association differed among HLA loci, with DRB1 alleles having the most associated TCRs and HLA-C alleles having the fewest. Some IMGT-functional V segments, including TRBV6-2 and TRBV6-3, could not be distinguished by the 87-base-pair reads and were therefore excluded. In a later genetic analysis, a missense DCLRE1C variant was associated with V-gene and J-gene trimming of TCR beta chains, and the association was replicated in an independent cohort. In a later analysis, 16,951 TCR beta sequences were associated with specific HLA alleles at a false discovery rate of 0.05. Broadly in line with IMGT annotations, most TCR beta V segments showed up in productive rearrangements about 87% or about 30% of the time in an earlier analysis of 450 to 600 of the donors. A further reported finding was that TCR beta sequences accurately predicted the HLA-A and HLA-B alleles for most subjects in the first cohort. It was suggested by the authors that the approach could potentially be generalized to other disease states and immunological phenotypes. The study listed 150 to 200 TCR beta chains as associated with cytomegalovirus. Because some donors lacked HLA typing at each locus, the association tests relied only on the typed subset. Several of the top co-occurrence clusters appeared to be linked to parvovirus B19, influenza, CMV and Epstein-Barr virus, according to a later analysis. In a later analysis, most CMV-associated TCR beta chains were found to appear HLA-restricted, with HLA associations seemingly driven largely by CMV exposure. A few of the identified cytomegalovirus-associated TCR beta chains were confirmed in vitro to be specific for cytomegalovirus antigens. In this cohort, only TCR beta chains were sequenced, and detectable features were limited by the absence of alpha or paired-chain data. CMV serostatus was the only immune exposure information available for the cohort. While some public TCRs were present in many individuals, most TCR sequences turned up only very rarely across donors. Cytomegalovirus status was reported to be diagnosed by the classifier with high specificity and sensitivity in both the original and validation cohorts. Compared with equally common non-associated chains, HLA-associated TCR beta chains in a later analysis were more clonally expanded and had lower generation probabilities. Presence/absence analyses assumed roughly uniform sequencing depth across donors, an assumption that may not hold. A later genetic analysis reported fewer N-insertions in productive TCRs among donors in an Asian-associated ancestry cluster than the roughly 700-donor mean.

Trimming takes 4 bases from V and 6 bases from J, and the germline ends sit 22 bases apart. In the germline V gene, CDR1 corresponds to SGHDN and CDR2 to FVKESK. From the cysteine up to the phenylalanine, the CDR3 has a length of 16 residues. Only the CDR3 region is kept as DNA, spanning 48 bases read in frame from base 1. A few counts support this clone. This receptor's antigen is unknown. Nothing much larger sits one base from this clone, and base qualities are not available. The chain couples TRBV14 to TRBJ2-7; TRBD1 is perhaps the D gene, given 5 matching bases. The TCR originated in a female donor in good health and CMV-seropositive. The specimen was PBMCs. The sequenced DNA is TGTGCCAGCAGCCTCCCGAAAAGGGGCCAGTATGCCGAGCAGTACTTC. The encoded protein is CASSLPKRGQYAEQYF.